This T cell receptor (beta chain) was identified during a study of response to subunit inactivated influenza vaccine. Study outcomes and limitations: Only a handful of new T cells, the authors suggested, are recruited with each seasonal influenza vaccination.

This clonotype was counted a few times. Its specificity is not known. TCRdb redid the calling of the RT-PCR reads with MiXCR, one entry per CDR3 protein. Found here are more than 200,000 distinct CDR3 sequences, 12% of them singletons; the top ten hold more than 7%. Germline V CDR1 and CDR2: SGDLS, YYNGEE. CDR3 length: 16 residues. Trimming pared 7 bases from V and 5 bases from J, leaving 22 bases between. This clonotype originated in a man aged 45-65 years who received an inactivated influenza vaccine. Sample: non-naive T cells sorted from PBMCs, taken around two weeks before vaccination. This chain links TRBV9 with TRBJ2-1, with D possibly called TRBD1 or TRBD2 (6 bases each). The CDR3 DNA is TGTGCCAGCTCGATCGGAGGGCAGGGGTCGAACAATGAGCAGTTCTTC. Translation: CASSIGGQGSNNEQFF.